Below are 18 T cell receptor beta chains sequenced from a single sample in a study of cytomegalovirus exposure and HLA in healthy donors. TCRdb's table, derived via immunoSEQ multiplex PCR, lists solely in-frame clones and lacks some. Altogether over 110,000 clones are present, around 84% being singletons, with the ten largest covering under 9%. Sequencing input: PBMCs. These receptors were collected from a man between 18 and 35 years old in good health and CMV-seropositive.

The rearrangement links TRBV7-2 to TRBJ1-5, with D perhaps TRBD1 (6 bases). The CDR3 length is 16 residues. V was cut by 5 bases and J by 6 bases, with 20 bases left in between. In germline, CDR1 is SGHTA, CDR2 FQGNSA. The CDR3 spells CASSRDYRERVQPQHF. For the CDR3, the DNA is TGTGCCAGCAGCCGCGACTACAGGGAACGGGTTCAGCCCCAGCATTTT.

The CDR3 nucleotides are TGTGCCAGCACCCAGGGGGCCGGTGGCGAGCAGTACTTC. This gives the protein CASTQGAGGEQYF. V and J are TRBV13 and TRBJ2-7; 8 nucleotides line up with TRBD1. Germline lookup yields CDR1 PRHDT and CDR2 FYEKMQ (reference sequence). CDR3 length: 13 residues. V gave up 7 bases and J gave up 6 bases; unmatched junction bases: 8.

V and J are TRBV11-2 and TRBJ2-3; 7 bases fit TRBD2. The germline V gene has CDR1 SGHAT and CDR2 FQNNGV. V dropped 4 bases and J dropped 5; count of bases not matched to a gene: 15. CDR3 length equals 17 residues. CDR3 amino acids: CASSSPARRELEDTQYF. The CDR3 DNA reads TGTGCCAGCAGCTCCCCAGCGAGGCGGGAGTTGGAAGATACGCAGTATTTT.

The chain is built from TRBV29-1 and TRBJ2-2; possible D gene TRBD2, 5 bases. The germline CDR1 and CDR2 sequences are SQVTM and ANQGSEA. V was cut by 4 bases and J by 3 bases, with 9 bases left in between. The CDR3 loop spans 13 amino acids. The CDR3 region is CSVVKDYTGELFF. As DNA, the CDR3 is TGCAGCGTTGTCAAGGACTACACCGGGGAGCTGTTTTTT.

The chain couples TRBV5-4 to TRBJ2-2, with 9 bases lining up with TRBD2. V dropped 4 bases and J dropped 5; count of bases not matched to a gene: 3. The CDR3 has 14 residues. Germline loops: CDR1 SGHNT, CDR2 YYREEE (reference sequence). The CDR3 sequence: CASSAAGGTGELFF. The CDR3 region has the DNA TGTGCCAGCAGCGCTGCGGGGGGGACCGGGGAGCTGTTTTTT. Full variable domain (missing parts from reference TRBV5-4 and TRBJ2-2): ETGVTQSPTHLIKTRGQQVTLRCSSQSGHNTVSWYQQALGQGPQFIFQYYREEENGRGNFPPRFSGLQFPNYSSELNVNALELDDSALYLCASSAAGGTGELFFGEGSRLTVL.

The V gene is TRBV7-9, the J gene TRBJ2-2; 13 positions agree with TRBD2. Unmatched junction bases numbered 10, after V lost 4 bases and J lost 8 bases. This CDR3 region has 17 residues. Germline V gene lookup returns CDR1 SEHNR and CDR2 FQNEAQ (reference sequence). The CDR3 spells CASSSTGTSGVLGELFF. For the CDR3, the DNA is TGTGCCAGCAGCTCGACCGGGACTAGCGGGGTGCTTGGGGAGCTGTTTTTT.

This chain connects TRBV6-5 to TRBJ1-3; 9 positions agree with TRBD1. The CDR3 covers 16 residues. V lost 0 bases and J lost 7; bases outside the gene matches: 7. Per germline, CDR1 MNHEY and CDR2 SVGAGI. CDR3 loop: CASSYSVGQGLNTIYF. The CDR3 DNA follows: TGTGCCAGCAGTTACTCTGTGGGACAGGGTTTGAACACCATATATTTT.

The CDR3 DNA sequence: TGTGCCAGCAGTTACGTTGCGGGGGGGACCGGGGAGCTGTTTTTT. This translates into CASSYVAGGTGELFF. This chain uses TRBV6-5 with TRBJ2-2; 9 nucleotides match TRBD2. V trimming: 2 bases; J trimming: 5 bases; junction bases outside the gene matches: 3. The CDR3 has 15 amino acids. Germline CDR1 is MNHEY and CDR2 is SVGAGI.

The chain couples TRBV19 to TRBJ2-2; D possibly corresponds to TRBD2 (6 bases). CDR1 LNHDA and CDR2 SQIVND come from the germline V gene (reference sequence). The CDR3 runs 16 residues. Trimming cost V 6 bases and J 5 bases, with 19 bases left between them. The CDR3 region has the DNA TGTGCCAGTAGCGGGGGAGTCGAGGTAGGGACCGGGGAGCTGTTTTTT. Protein: CASSGGVEVGTGELFF.

The gene calls are TRBV19 and TRBJ1-5; TRBD1 agrees at 11 bases. The trim removed 3 bases at V and 3 bases at J, leaving 4 bases unmatched. From germline, CDR1 is LNHDA and CDR2 SQIVND (reference sequence). There are 16 residues in the CDR3. In nucleotides, the CDR3 is TGTGCCAGTAGTATGAGGGACAGGGGGGACAATCAGCCCCAGCATTTT. Translated: CASSMRDRGDNQPQHF.

This sequence joins TRBV25-1 and TRBJ1-4; 7 bases agree with TRBD1. The CDR3 has 11 residues. Germline V CDR1 and CDR2: MGHDK, SYGVNS. V lost 4 bases to trimming and J lost 15 bases; unmatched junction nucleotides: 5. CDR3 DNA sequence: TGTGCCAGCAGTGGATTCCAGGGGGTGTTTTTT. It specifies CASSGFQGVFF.

This sequence joins TRBV27 and TRBJ1-5, with D unclear. The CDR3 is 17 amino acids. Germline CDR1 reads MNHEY; CDR2 reads SMNVEV (reference sequence). V was pared by 5 bases and J by 2 bases, with 19 bases between. The CDR3 sequence: CASSLYFFQVGNQPQHF. The DNA of the CDR3 is TGTGCCAGCAGTCTCTACTTCTTTCAGGTTGGCAATCAGCCCCAGCATTTT.

This sequence joins TRBV2 and TRBJ2-2, with 13 bases identical to TRBD2. CDR1 is SNHLY and CDR2 is FYNNEI in the germline V gene. The CDR3 is 21 residues long. V lost 8 bases to trimming and J lost 3 bases; unmatched junction nucleotides: 21. This chain's CDR3 is CASARDTVPLAGGRDTGELFF. The CDR3 coding sequence is TGTGCCAGCGCCCGGGACACCGTTCCACTAGCGGGAGGGCGGGACACCGGGGAGCTGTTTTTT.

The chain couples TRBV30 to TRBJ1-2; 12 bases agree with TRBD1. Trimming removed 4 bases from V and 7 bases from J; junction bases left unmatched: 13. Germline CDR1 reads GTSNPN; CDR2 reads SVGIG (reference sequence). The CDR3 extends over 16 amino acids. The CDR3 DNA is TGTGCCTGGACTCAAGCCGGGACAGGGGGCGCGGGTGGCTACACCTTC. Translated, it gives CAWTQAGTGGAGGYTF.

The chain couples TRBV18 to TRBJ1-4, with 9 bases aligning to TRBD1. The V gene's germline CDR1 is KGHSH and CDR2 LQKENI. This CDR3 has 13 residues. Unmatched junction bases numbered 3, after V lost 8 bases and J lost 5 bases. The CDR3 is CASAGQGNEKLFF. The CDR3 coding sequence is TGTGCCAGCGCGGGACAGGGAAATGAAAAACTGTTTTTT.

This clone was found once. The gene calls are TRBV19 and TRBJ2-7; D not resolved. The CDR3 runs 13 residues. Germline V gives CDR1 LNHDA, CDR2 SQIVND (reference sequence). V was pared by 0 bases and J by 4 bases, with 7 bases between. In nucleotides, the CDR3 is TGTGCCAGTAGTATAGATCCAGAATACGAGCAGTACTTC. It encodes CASSIDPEYEQYF.

The rearrangement uses TRBV28 and TRBJ2-7; D gene unclear. The CDR3 covers 12 residues. From germline, CDR1 is MDHEN and CDR2 SYDVKM. V lost 1 base and J lost 4, with 5 bases in between. CDR3 protein: CASSLSPYEQYF. The CDR3 coding sequence is TGTGCCAGCAGTTTATCCCCTTACGAGCAGTACTTC. Full variable domain (remainder filled in from reference TRBV28 and TRBJ2-7): DVKVTQSSRYLVKRTGEKVFLECVQDMDHENMFWYRQDPGLGLRLIYFSYDVKMKEKGDIPEGYSVSREKKERFSLILESASTNQTSMYLCASSLSPYEQYFGPGTRLTVT.

This chain links TRBV7-9 with TRBJ1-2; tentatively, D is TRBD1 (6 bases). V lost 5 bases and J 3 bases, leaving 22 bases between the germline ends. In germline, CDR1 is SEHNR, CDR2 FQNEAQ (reference sequence). The CDR3 spans 17 residues. The CDR3 spells CASSTAGTPPTHYGYTF. CDR3 nucleotides: TGTGCCAGCAGCACAGCCGGGACACCACCAACGCACTATGGCTACACCTTC.